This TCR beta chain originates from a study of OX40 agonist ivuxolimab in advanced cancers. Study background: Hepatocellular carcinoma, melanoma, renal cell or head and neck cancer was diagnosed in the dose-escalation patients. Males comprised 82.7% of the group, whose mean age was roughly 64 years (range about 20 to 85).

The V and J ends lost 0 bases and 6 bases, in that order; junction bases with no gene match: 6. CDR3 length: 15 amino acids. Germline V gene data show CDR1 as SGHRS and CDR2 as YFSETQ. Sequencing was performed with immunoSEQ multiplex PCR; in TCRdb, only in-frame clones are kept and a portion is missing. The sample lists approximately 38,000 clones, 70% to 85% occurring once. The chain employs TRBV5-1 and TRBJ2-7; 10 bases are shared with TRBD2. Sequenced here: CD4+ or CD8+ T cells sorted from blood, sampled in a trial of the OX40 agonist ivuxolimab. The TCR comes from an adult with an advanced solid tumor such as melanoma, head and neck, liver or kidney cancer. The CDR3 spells CASSLDGRLAGEQYF. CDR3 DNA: TGCGCCAGCAGCTTGGATGGGCGACTAGCGGGCGAGCAGTACTTC.